This TCR beta chain is from a study of blood T cell repertoires in COVID-19. In the original workflow: Cell counts per sample came from amplifying reference gene primers. Repertoires were generated with immunoSEQ multiplex PCR, while TCRdb's copy carries only in-frame clones and drops some. The V and J calls and clone size come from that table; D and trimming were worked out from the DNA. Counted here are just over 350,000 clones, roughly 90% occurring once; the ten biggest clones make up under 8.5%. The germline V and J ends were trimmed by 8 bases and 3 bases, with 11 bases remaining between them. Germline-derived CDR1 and CDR2 are MNHEY and SMNVEV (reference sequence). CDR3 length equals 13 residues.

The chain uses TRBV27 and TRBJ1-5; D gene uncertain. This clonotype originated in a woman aged 60-75 years with COVID-19, enrolled during active disease. Sequenced input: peripheral blood. The CDR3 spells CASGVNLNQPQHF. CDR3 in DNA: TGTGCCAGCGGAGTGAACCTCAATCAGCCCCAGCATTTT.